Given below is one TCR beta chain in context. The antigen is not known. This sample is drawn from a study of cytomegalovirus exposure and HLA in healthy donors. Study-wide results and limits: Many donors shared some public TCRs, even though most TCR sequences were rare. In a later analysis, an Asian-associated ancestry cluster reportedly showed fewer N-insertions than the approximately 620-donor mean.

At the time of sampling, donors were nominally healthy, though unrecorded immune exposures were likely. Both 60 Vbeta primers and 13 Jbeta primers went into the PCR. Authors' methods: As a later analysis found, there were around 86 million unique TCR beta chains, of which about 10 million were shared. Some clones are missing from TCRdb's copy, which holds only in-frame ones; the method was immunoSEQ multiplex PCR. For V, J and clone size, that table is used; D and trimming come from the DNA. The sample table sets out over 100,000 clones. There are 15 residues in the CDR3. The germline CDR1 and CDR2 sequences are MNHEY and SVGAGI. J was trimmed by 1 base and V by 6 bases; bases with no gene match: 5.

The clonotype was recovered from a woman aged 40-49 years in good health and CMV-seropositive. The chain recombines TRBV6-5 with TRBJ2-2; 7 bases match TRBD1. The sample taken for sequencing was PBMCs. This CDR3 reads CASRIGQVNTGELFF. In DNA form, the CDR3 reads TGTGCCAGCAGAATTGGACAGGTGAACACCGGGGAGCTGTTTTTT.